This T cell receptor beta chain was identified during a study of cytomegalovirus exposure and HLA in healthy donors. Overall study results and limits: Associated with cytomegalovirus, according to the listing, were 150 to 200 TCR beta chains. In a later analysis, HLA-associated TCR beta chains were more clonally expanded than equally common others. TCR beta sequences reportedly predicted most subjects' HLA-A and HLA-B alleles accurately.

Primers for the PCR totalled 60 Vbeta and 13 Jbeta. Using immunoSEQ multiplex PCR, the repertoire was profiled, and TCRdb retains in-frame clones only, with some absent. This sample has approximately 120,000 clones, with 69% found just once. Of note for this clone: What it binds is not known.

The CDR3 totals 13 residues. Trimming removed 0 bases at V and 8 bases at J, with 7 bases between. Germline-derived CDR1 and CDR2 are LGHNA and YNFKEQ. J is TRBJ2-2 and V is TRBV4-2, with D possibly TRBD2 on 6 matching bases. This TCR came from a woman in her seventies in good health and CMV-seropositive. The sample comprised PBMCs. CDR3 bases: TGTGCCAGCAGCCAAGAGGGGAGGGGGGAGCTGTTTTTT. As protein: CASSQEGRGELFF.